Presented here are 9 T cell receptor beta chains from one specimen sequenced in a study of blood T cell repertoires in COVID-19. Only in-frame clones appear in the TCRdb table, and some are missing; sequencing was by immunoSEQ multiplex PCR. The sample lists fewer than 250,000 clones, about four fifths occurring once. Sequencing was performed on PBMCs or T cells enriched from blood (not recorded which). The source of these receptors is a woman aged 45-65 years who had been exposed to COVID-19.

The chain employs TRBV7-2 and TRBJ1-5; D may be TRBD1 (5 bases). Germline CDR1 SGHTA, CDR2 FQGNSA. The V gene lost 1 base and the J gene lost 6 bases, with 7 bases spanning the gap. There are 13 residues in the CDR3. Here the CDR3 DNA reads TGTGCCAGCAGCTTAGACAGGCTTCAGCCCCAGCATTTT. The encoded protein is CASSLDRLQPQHF.

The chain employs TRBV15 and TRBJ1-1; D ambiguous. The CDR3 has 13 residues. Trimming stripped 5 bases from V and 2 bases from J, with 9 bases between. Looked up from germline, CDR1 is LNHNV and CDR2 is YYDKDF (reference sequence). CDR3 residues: CATSSNFNTEAFF. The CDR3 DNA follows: TGTGCCACCAGCTCCAATTTTAACACTGAAGCTTTCTTT.

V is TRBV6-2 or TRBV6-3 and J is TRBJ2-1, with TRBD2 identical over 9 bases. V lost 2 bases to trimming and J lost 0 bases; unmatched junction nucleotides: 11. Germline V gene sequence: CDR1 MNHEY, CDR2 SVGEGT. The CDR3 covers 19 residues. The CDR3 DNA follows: TGTGCCAGCAGTTACCTTTCCGGGCTAGCGGGGACCTCCTACAATGAGCAGTTCTTC. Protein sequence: CASSYLSGLAGTSYNEQFF.

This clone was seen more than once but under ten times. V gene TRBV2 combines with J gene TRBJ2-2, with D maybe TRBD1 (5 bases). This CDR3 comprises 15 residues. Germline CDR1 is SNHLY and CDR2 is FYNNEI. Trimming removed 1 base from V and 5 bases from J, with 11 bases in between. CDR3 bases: TGTGCCAGCAGTGAAGGAACAGGATCGACCGGGGAGCTGTTTTTT. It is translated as CASSEGTGSTGELFF.

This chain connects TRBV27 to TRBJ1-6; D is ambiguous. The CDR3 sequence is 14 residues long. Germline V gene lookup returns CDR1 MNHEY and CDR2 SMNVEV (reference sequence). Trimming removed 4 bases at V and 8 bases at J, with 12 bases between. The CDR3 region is CASSSGLPDSPLHF. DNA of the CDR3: TGTGCCAGCAGTTCCGGACTTCCTGATTCACCCCTCCACTTT.

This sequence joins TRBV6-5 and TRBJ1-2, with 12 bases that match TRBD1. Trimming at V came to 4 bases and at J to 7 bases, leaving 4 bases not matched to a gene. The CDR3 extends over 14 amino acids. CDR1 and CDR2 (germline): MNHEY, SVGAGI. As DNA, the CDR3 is TGTGCCAGCAGTTTGGGACAGGGGGCGCGTGGCTACACCTTC. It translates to CASSLGQGARGYTF.

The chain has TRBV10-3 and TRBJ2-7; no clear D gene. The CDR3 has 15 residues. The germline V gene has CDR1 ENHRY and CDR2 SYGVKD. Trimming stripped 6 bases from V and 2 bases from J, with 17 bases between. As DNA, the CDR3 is TGTGCCATCAGCCCCGGAGCCGACGGCCCCTACGAGCAGTACTTC. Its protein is CAISPGADGPYEQYF.

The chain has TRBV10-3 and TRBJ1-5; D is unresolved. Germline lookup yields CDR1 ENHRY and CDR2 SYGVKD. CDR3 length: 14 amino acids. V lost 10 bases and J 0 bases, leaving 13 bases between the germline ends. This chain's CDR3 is CATPSDYSNQPQHF. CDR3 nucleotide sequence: TGTGCCACCCCGAGCGATTATAGCAATCAGCCCCAGCATTTT.

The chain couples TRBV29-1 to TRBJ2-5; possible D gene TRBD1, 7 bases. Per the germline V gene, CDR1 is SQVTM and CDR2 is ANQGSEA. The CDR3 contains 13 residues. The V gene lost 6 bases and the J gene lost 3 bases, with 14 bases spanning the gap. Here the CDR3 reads CSVGGTVKETQYF. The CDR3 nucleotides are TGCAGCGTCGGCGGGACAGTTAAAGAGACCCAGTACTTC.